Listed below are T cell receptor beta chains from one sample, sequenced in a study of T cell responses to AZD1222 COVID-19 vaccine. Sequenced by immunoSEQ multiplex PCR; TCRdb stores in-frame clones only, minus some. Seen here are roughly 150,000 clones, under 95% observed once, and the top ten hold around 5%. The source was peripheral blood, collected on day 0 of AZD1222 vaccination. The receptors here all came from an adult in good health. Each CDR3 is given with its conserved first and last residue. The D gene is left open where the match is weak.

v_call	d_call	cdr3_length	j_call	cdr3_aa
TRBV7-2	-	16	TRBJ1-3	CASSLEWTVSGNTIYF
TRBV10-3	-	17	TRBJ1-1	CAISGVGTGVIGTEAFF
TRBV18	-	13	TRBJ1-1	CASSPGQNTEAFF
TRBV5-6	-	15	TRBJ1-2	CASRPFSGGNYGYTF
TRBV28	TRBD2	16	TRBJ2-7	CASSSSASGSIYEQYF
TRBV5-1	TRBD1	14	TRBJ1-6	CASSEGALGSPLHF
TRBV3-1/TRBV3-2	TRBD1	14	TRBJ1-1	CASSPNTGATEAFF
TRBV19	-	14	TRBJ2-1	CASSIEAFMREQFF
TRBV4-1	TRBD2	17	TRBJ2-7	CASSQDYGLAGGYEQYF
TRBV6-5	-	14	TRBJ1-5	CASSYQSGDQPQHF
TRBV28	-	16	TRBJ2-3	CASSFMGGPKSDTQYF
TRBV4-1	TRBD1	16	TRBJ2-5	CASSHSMSQGAETQYF
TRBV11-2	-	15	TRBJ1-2	CASSLGSQDRYGYTF
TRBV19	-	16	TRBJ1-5	CASSIGAGSSNQPQHF
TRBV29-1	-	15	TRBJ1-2	CSVGGSSGVGYGYTF
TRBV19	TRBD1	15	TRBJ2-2	CASSITGASTGELFF
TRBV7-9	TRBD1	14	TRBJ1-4	CASSLGQGGEKLFF
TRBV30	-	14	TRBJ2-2	CAWRGDFYTGELFF
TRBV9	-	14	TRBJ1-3	CASSPQQAGNTIYF
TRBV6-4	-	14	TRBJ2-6	CASSEAAGANVLTF
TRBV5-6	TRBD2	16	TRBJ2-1	CASRQEGSGRWNEQFF
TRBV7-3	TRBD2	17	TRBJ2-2	CASSLRALAGEPGELFF
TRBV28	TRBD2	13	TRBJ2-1	CASSFFGGYEQFF
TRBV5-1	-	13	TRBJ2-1	CASSLATVDEQFF
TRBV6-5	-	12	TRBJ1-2	CASSYPGDGYTF
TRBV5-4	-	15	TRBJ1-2	CASRSPEEVAYGYTF
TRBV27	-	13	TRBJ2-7	CASSLGPTYEQYF
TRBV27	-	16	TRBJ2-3	CASSLLGGSSTDTQYF